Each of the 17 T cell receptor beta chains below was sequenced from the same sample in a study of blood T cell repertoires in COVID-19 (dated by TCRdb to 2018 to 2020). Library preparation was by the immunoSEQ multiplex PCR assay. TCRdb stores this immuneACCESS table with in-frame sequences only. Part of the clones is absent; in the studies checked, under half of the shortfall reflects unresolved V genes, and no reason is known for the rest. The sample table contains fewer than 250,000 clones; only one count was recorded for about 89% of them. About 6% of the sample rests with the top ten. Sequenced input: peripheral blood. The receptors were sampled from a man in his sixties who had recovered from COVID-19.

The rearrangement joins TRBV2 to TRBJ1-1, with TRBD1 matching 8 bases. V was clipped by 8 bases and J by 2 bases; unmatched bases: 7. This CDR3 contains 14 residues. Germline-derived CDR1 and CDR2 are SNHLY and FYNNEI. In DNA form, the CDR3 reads TGTGCCAGCTCCTACGGACAGGGAAACACTGAAGCTTTCTTT. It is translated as CASSYGQGNTEAFF.

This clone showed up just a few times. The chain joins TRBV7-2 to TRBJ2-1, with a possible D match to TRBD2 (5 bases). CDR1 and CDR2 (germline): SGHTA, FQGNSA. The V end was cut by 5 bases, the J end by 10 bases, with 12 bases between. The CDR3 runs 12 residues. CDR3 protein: CASSRSLAEQFF. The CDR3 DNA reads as TGTGCCAGCAGCCGATCTCTAGCAGAGCAGTTCTTC.

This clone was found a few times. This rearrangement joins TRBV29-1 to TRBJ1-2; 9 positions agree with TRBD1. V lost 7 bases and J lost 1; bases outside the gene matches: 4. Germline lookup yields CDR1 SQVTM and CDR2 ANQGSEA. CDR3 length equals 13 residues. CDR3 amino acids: CSDRQGGNYGYTF. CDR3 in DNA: TGCAGCGATCGACAGGGGGGTAACTATGGCTACACCTTC.

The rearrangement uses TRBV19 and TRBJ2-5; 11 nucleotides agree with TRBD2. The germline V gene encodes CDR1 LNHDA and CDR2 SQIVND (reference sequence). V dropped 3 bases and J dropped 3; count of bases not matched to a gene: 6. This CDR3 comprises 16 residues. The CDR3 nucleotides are TGTGCCAGTAGTATCCTTGGGACTAGCGGTAAAGAGACCCAGTACTTC. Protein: CASSILGTSGKETQYF.

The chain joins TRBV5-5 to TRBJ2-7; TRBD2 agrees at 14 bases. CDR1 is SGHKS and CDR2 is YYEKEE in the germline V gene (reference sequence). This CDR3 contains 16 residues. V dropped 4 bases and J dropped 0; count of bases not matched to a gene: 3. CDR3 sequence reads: CASSPGTSGSSYEQYF. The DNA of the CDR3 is TGTGCCAGCAGCCCGGGGACTAGCGGGAGCTCCTACGAGCAGTACTTC.

In DNA, the CDR3 is TGTGCCAGCAGCGGGACTAGCGGGAGGAGCAATGAGCAGTTCTTC. Encoded protein: CASSGTSGRSNEQFF. This chain connects TRBV9 to TRBJ2-1, with 14 bases matching TRBD2. Germline loops: CDR1 SGDLS, CDR2 YYNGEE. V shed 3 bases and J 6 bases; nucleotides not matched to a gene: 2. The CDR3 sequence is 15 residues long.

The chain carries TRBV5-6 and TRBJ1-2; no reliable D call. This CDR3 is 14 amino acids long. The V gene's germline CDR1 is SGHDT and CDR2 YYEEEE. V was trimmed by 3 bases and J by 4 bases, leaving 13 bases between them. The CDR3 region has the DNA TGTGCCAGCAGCTGGAGGGTCCCGGGCTATGGCTACACCTTC. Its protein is CASSWRVPGYGYTF.

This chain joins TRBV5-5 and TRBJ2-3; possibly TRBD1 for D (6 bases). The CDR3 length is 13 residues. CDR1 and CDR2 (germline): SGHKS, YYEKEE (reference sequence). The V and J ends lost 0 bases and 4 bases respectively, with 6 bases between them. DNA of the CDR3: TGTGCCAGCAGCTTGGACAGGGCAGATACGCAGTATTTT. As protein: CASSLDRADTQYF.

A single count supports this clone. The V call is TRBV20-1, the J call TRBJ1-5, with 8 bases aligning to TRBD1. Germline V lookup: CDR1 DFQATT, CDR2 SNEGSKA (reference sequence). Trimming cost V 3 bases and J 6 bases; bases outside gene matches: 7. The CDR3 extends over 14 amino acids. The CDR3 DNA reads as TGCAGTGCTAGTGATCACAGGGGGGGTCAGCCCCAGCATTTT. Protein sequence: CSASDHRGGQPQHF.

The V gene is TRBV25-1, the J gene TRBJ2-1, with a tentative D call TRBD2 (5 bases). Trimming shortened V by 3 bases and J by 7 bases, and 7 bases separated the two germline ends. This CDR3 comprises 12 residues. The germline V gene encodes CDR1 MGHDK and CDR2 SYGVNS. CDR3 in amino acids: CASSEDWNEQFF. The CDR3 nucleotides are TGTGCCAGCAGTGAGGACTGGAATGAGCAGTTCTTC. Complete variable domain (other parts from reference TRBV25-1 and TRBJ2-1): EADIYQTPRYLVIGTGKKITLECSQTMGHDKMYWYQQDPGMELHLIHYSYGVNSTEKGDLSSESTVSRIRTEHFPLTLESARPSHTSQYLCASSEDWNEQFFGPGTRLTVL.

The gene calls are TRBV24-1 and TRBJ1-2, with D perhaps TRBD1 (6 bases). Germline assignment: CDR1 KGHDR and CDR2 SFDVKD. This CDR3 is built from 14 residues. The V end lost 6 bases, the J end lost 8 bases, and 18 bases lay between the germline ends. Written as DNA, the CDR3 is TGTGCCACCAGTTCCGCCGGGGGGCAGGGAGGCTACACCTTC. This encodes CATSSAGGQGGYTF.

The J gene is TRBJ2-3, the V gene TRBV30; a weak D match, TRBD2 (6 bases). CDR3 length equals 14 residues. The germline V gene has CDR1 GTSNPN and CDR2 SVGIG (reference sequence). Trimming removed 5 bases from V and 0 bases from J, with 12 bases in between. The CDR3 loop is CAWGKRASTDTQYF. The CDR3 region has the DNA TGTGCCTGGGGGAAGCGGGCTAGCACAGATACGCAGTATTTT.

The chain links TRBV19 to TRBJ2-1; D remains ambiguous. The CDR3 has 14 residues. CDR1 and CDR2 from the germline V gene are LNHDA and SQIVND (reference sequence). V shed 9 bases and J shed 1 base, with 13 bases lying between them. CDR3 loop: CASRSLSSYNEQFF. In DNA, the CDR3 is TGTGCCAGCAGGTCTTTAAGTTCCTACAATGAGCAGTTCTTC.

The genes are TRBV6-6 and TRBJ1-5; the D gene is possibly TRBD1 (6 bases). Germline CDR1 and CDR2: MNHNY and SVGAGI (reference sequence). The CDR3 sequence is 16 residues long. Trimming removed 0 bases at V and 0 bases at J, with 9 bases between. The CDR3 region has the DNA TGTGCCAGCAGTTACTCCGGACAGACTAGCAATCAGCCCCAGCATTTT. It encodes CASSYSGQTSNQPQHF.

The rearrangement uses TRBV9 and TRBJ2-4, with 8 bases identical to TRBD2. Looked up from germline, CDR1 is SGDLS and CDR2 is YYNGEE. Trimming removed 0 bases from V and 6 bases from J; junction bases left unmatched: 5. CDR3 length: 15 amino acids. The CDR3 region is CASSVVAGGVNIQYF. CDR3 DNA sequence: TGTGCCAGCAGCGTAGTGGCGGGGGGCGTAAACATTCAGTACTTC.

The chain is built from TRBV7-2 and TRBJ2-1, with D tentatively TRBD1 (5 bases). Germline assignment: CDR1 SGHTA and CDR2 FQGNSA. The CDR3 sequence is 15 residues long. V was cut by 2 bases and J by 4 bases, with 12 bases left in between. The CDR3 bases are TGTGCCAGCAGCTTAAAGCAGGGTCTTTACAATGAGCAGTTCTTC. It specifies CASSLKQGLYNEQFF.

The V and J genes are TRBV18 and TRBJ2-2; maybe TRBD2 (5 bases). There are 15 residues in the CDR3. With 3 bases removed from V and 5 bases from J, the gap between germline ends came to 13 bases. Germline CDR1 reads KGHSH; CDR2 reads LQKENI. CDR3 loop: CASSPRVGETGELFF. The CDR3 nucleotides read TGTGCCAGCTCACCTAGAGTTGGGGAGACCGGGGAGCTGTTTTTT.